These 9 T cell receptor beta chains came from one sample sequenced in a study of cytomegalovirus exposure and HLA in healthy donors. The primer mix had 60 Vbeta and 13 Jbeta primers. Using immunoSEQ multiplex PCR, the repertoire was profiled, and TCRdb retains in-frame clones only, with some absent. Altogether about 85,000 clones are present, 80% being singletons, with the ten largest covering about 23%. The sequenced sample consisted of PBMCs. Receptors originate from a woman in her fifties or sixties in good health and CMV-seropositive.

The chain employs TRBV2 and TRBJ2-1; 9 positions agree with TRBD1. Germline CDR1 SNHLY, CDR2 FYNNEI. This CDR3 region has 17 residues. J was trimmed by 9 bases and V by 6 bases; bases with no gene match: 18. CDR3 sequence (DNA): TGTGCCAGCAGGGAAAGGCGCCCGGGACAGGGAACGGTTGAGCAGTTCTTC. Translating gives CASRERRPGQGTVEQFF. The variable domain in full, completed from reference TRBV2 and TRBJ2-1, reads EPEVTQTPSHQVTQMGQEVILRCVPISNHLYFYWYRQILGQKVEFLVSFYNNEISEKSEIFDDQFSVERPDGSNFTLKIRSTKLEDSAMYFCASRERRPGQGTVEQFFGPGTRLTVL.

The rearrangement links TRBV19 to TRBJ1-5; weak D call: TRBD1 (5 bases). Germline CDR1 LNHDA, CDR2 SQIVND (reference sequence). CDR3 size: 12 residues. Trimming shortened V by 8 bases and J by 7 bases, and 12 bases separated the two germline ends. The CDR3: CASRVGGQPQHF. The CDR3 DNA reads TGTGCCAGTCGTGTGGGGGGGCAGCCCCAGCATTTT.

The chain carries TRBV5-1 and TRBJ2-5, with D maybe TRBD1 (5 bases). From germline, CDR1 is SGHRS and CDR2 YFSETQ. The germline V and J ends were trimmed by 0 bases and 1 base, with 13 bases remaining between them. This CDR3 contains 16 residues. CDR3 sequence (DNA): TGCGCCAGCAGCTTGGGGGGCTGGGCAGCCCAAGAGACCCAGTACTTC. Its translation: CASSLGGWAAQETQYF. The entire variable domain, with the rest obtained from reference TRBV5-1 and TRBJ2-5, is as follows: KAGVTQTPRYLIKTRGQQVTLSCSPISGHRSVSWYQQTPGQGLQFLFEYFSETQRNKGNFPGRFSGRQFSNSRSEMNVSTLELGDSALYLCASSLGGWAAQETQYFGPGTRLLVL.

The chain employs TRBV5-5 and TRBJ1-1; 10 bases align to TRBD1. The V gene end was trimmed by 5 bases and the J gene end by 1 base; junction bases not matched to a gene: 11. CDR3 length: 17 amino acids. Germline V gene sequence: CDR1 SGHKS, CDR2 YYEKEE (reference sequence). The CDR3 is CASSWDRGRSWNTEAFF. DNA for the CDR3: TGTGCCAGCAGTTGGGACAGGGGACGTTCATGGAACACTGAAGCTTTCTTT.

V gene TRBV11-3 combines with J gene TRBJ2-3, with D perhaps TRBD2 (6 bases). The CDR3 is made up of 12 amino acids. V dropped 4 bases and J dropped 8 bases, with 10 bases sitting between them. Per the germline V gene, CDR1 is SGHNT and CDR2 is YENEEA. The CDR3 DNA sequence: TGTGCCAGCAGCTACGGGGGAGGTACGCAGTATTTT. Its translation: CASSYGGGTQYF. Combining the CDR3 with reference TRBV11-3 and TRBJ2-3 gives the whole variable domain EAGVVQSPRYKIIEKKQPVAFWCNPISGHNTLYWYLQNLGQGPELLIRYENEEAVDDSQLPKDRFSAERLKGVDSTLKIQPAELGDSAVYLCASSYGGGTQYFGPGTRLTVL.

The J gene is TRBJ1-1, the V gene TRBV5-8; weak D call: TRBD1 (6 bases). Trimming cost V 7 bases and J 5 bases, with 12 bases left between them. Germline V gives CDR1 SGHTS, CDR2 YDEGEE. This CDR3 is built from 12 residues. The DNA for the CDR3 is TGTGCCAGCGGGACAAGATTGACTGAAGCTTTCTTT. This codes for CASGTRLTEAFF.

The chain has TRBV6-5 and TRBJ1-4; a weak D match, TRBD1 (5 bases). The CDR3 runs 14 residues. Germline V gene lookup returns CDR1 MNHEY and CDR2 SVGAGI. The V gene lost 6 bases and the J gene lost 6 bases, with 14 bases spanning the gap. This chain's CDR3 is CASSPRQGYEKLFF. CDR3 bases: TGTGCCAGCAGCCCCCGGCAGGGTTATGAAAAACTGTTTTTT.

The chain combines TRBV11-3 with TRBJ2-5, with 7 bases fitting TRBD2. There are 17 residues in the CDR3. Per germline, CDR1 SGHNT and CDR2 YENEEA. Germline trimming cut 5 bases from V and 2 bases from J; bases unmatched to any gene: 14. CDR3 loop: CASSPHRWAGVQETQYF. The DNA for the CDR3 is TGTGCCAGCAGCCCCCATAGATGGGCGGGGGTTCAAGAGACCCAGTACTTC. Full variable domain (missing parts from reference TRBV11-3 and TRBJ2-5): EAGVVQSPRYKIIEKKQPVAFWCNPISGHNTLYWYLQNLGQGPELLIRYENEEAVDDSQLPKDRFSAERLKGVDSTLKIQPAELGDSAVYLCASSPHRWAGVQETQYFGPGTRLLVL.

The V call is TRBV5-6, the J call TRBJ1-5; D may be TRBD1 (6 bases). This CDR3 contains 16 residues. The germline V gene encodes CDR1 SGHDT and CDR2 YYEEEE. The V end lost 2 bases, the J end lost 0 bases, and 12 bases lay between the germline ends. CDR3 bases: TGTGCCAGCAGCTTAAAGGGACATTATAGCAATCAGCCCCAGCATTTT. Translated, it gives CASSLKGHYSNQPQHF. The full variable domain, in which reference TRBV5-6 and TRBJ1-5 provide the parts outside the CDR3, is DAGVTQSPTHLIKTRGQQVTLRCSPKSGHDTVSWYQQALGQGPQFIFQYYEEEERQRGNFPDRFSGHQFPNYSSELNVNALLLGDSALYLCASSLKGHYSNQPQHFGDGTRLSIL.